Listed below are T cell receptor beta chains from one sample, sequenced in a study of cytomegalovirus exposure and HLA in healthy donors. The protocol was immunoSEQ multiplex PCR, while the TCRdb copy is restricted to in-frame clones and leaves out a portion. The sample lists approximately 160,000 clones, 80% occurring once. The sequencing input was PBMCs. The receptors here all came from a man aged 18-30 years in good health and CMV-seropositive. CDR3s include the opening cysteine and the closing phenylalanine or tryptophan. D genes are given only for firm matches.

D	V	J	length	CDR3	DNA
-	TRBV5-1	TRBJ2-1	11	CASSSLDEQFF	TGCGCCAGCAGCTCCCTAGATGAGCAGTTCTTC
-	TRBV10-1	TRBJ2-3	11	CASSHTDTQYF	TGCGCCAGCAGCCACACAGATACGCAGTATTTT
-	TRBV6-1	TRBJ1-1	17	CASSEGTTGLHSTEAFF	TGTGCCAGCAGTGAAGGGACAACAGGCCTACATAGCACTGAAGCTTTCTTT
TRBD2	TRBV5-4	TRBJ2-1	16	CASSSQTSGSRNEQFF	TGTGCCAGCAGCTCCCAAACTAGCGGGAGTCGCAATGAGCAGTTCTTC
TRBD2	TRBV10-3	TRBJ2-7	14	CAIREAGESYEQYF	TGTGCCATCAGGGAAGCGGGAGAGTCCTACGAGCAGTACTTC
-	TRBV30	TRBJ1-2	15	CAWSAGLHRGDGYTF	TGTGCCTGGAGTGCGGGCCTCCATCGGGGAGATGGCTACACCTTC
-	TRBV7-3	TRBJ2-1	17	CASSLNGGGPRSNEQFF	TGTGCCAGCAGCTTAAATGGGGGGGGCCCCCGCTCCAATGAGCAGTTCTTC
-	TRBV5-1	TRBJ2-7	16	CASEEGTAPYSYEQYF	TGCGCCAGCGAGGAGGGGACAGCCCCATACTCCTACGAGCAGTACTTC
-	TRBV29-1	TRBJ1-2	11	CSVESIRGYTF	TGCAGCGTTGAAAGCATCCGTGGCTACACCTTC
TRBD2	TRBV7-2	TRBJ2-5	17	CASSLASASGPQETQYF	TGTGCCAGCAGCTTAGCTTCCGCTAGCGGGCCACAAGAGACCCAGTACTTC
-	TRBV7-8	TRBJ1-5	14	CASSLGGGLQPQHF	TGTGCCAGCAGCTTAGGGGGGGGGCTGCAGCCCCAGCATTTT
-	TRBV10-2	TRBJ1-5	15	CASSDVGREGQPQHF	TGCGCCAGCAGTGATGTCGGGAGGGAGGGGCAGCCCCAGCATTTT
TRBD1	TRBV19	TRBJ1-1	14	CASSIRQGSTEAFF	TGTGCCAGTAGTATCCGACAGGGTTCCACTGAAGCTTTCTTT
TRBD2	TRBV27	TRBJ2-3	19	CASSLLGLAGESSADTQYF	TGTGCCAGCAGTTTACTGGGACTAGCGGGAGAATCGAGTGCAGATACGCAGTATTTT
-	TRBV9	TRBJ2-2	14	CASSVEGTIGELFF	TGTGCCAGCAGCGTGGAGGGTACTATCGGGGAGCTGTTTTTT
-	TRBV5-1	TRBJ1-1	13	CASSFAMNTEAFF	TGCGCCAGCAGCTTCGCTATGAACACTGAAGCTTTCTTT
TRBD2	TRBV7-2	TRBJ2-7	14	CASSPRTSGYEQYF	TGTGCCAGCAGCCCCCGGACTAGCGGCTACGAGCAGTACTTC